What follows describes a single T cell receptor beta chain. Profiled with immunoSEQ multiplex PCR; TCRdb holds only in-frame clones, not every one. Among 150,000 to 200,000 clones, roughly nine tenths were seen once, and the ten largest hold approximately 4.6%. CDR1 and CDR2 (germline): SGHRS, YFSETQ. V lost 2 bases, J lost 0 bases, and 9 bases stayed unmatched. This CDR3 has 19 amino acids. This sample stems from a study of lymphopenia after photon versus proton radiotherapy. The TCR sequence derives from a man aged 50 to 59 with gastric cancer. The rearrangement links TRBV5-1 to TRBJ2-6; TRBD2 matches 9 bases. The sequencing used peripheral blood, collected from a patient treated with photon-based radiotherapy. The CDR3 DNA is TGCGCCAGCAGCTTCCCACCCGGGACTAGCAGCTCTGGGGCCAACGTCCTGACTTTC. It encodes CASSFPPGTSSSGANVLTF. The full variable domain, in which reference TRBV5-1 and TRBJ2-6 provide the parts outside the CDR3, is KAGVTQTPRYLIKTRGQQVTLSCSPISGHRSVSWYQQTPGQGLQFLFEYFSETQRNKGNFPGRFSGRQFSNSRSEMNVSTLELGDSALYLCASSFPPGTSSSGANVLTFGAGSRLTVL.